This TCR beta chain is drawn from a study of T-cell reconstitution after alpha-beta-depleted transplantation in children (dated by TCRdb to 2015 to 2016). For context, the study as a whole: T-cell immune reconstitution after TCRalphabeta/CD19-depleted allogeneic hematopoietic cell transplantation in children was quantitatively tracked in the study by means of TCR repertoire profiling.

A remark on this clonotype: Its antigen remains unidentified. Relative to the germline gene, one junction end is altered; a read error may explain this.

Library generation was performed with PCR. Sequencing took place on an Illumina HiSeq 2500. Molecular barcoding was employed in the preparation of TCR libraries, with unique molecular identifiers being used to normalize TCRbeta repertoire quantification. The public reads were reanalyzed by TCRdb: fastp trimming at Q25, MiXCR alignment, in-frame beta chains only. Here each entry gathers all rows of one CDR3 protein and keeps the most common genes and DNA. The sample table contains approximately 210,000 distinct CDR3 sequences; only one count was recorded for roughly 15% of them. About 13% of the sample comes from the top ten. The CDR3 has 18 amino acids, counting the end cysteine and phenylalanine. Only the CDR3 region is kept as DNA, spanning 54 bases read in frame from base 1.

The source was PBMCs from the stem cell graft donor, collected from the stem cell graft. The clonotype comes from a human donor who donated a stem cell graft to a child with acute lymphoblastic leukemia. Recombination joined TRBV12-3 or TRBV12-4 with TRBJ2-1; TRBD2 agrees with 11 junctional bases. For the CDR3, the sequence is CTSSLGGLAGRFYNEQFF. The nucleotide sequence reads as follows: TGTACCAGCAGTTTAGGAGGACTAGCGGGCCGATTCTACAATGAGCAGTTCTTC.